The rows below give T cell receptor beta chains drawn from one sample of a study of cytomegalovirus exposure and HLA in healthy donors. TCRdb keeps only in-frame clones here, not all; method: immunoSEQ multiplex PCR. The data show about 170,000 clones, about 79% seen once. Sample: PBMCs. The source of these receptors is a woman aged 45-59 years in good health and CMV-seronegative. The CDR3 runs from the conserved cysteine through the conserved F or W. The order of the fields is V gene, clone size, J gene, D gene, CDR3 protein, CDR3 DNA. A D gene is named only where the DNA matches it firmly. Rows give clone size only sometimes, using once, few, many, or a class for an expanded clone.

v_gene: TRBV30
abundance: NA
j_gene: TRBJ2-5
d_gene: TRBD1
CDR3aa: CAWSETRGPGETQYF
CDR3nt: TGTGCCTGGAGCGAAACAAGGGGGCCGGGGGAGACCCAGTACTTC

v_gene: TRBV6-1
abundance: NA
j_gene: TRBJ1-5
d_gene: NA
CDR3aa: CASSEQKTENQPQHF
CDR3nt: TGTGCCAGCAGTGAACAAAAGACAGAGAATCAGCCCCAGCATTTT

v_gene: TRBV7-3
abundance: NA
j_gene: TRBJ2-2
d_gene: TRBD2
CDR3aa: CASSIAGAGTGELFF
CDR3nt: TGTGCCAGCAGCATAGCGGGAGCAGGGACCGGGGAGCTGTTTTTT

v_gene: TRBV28
abundance: once
j_gene: TRBJ2-3
d_gene: NA
CDR3aa: CASSPVGTKSTDTQYF
CDR3nt: TGTGCCAGCAGTCCGGTGGGGACAAAGAGCACAGATACGCAGTATTTT

v_gene: TRBV19
abundance: NA
j_gene: TRBJ1-1
d_gene: NA
CDR3aa: CASSTGGRNTEAFF
CDR3nt: TGTGCCAGTAGTACCGGAGGACGGAACACTGAAGCTTTCTTT

v_gene: TRBV5-8
abundance: NA
j_gene: TRBJ1-5
d_gene: NA
CDR3aa: CASIEPGQRQPQHF
CDR3nt: TGTGCCAGCATCGAACCGGGACAACGGCAGCCCCAGCATTTT

v_gene: TRBV18
abundance: NA
j_gene: TRBJ1-2
d_gene: NA
CDR3aa: CASSPTDLYGYTF
CDR3nt: TGTGCCAGCTCACCAACAGACCTCTATGGCTACACCTTC

v_gene: TRBV5-6
abundance: NA
j_gene: TRBJ1-2
d_gene: NA
CDR3aa: CASSLQGLANYGYTF
CDR3nt: TGTGCCAGCAGCTTGCAGGGACTAGCTAACTATGGCTACACCTTC

v_gene: TRBV19
abundance: NA
j_gene: TRBJ2-2
d_gene: NA
CDR3aa: CASSSKDRFTGELFF
CDR3nt: TGTGCCAGTAGTTCAAAAGACAGATTCACCGGGGAGCTGTTTTTT

v_gene: TRBV6-5
abundance: NA
j_gene: TRBJ1-2
d_gene: NA
CDR3aa: CASSYSSREGYGYTF
CDR3nt: TGTGCCAGCAGTTACTCGTCCAGGGAGGGCTATGGCTACACCTTC

v_gene: TRBV5-1
abundance: few
j_gene: TRBJ2-1
d_gene: NA
CDR3aa: CASSLASPGGYNEQFF
CDR3nt: TGCGCCAGCAGCTTGGCCAGTCCAGGGGGGTACAATGAGCAGTTCTTC

v_gene: TRBV5-4
abundance: many
j_gene: TRBJ2-7
d_gene: NA
CDR3aa: CASSFPGNSYEQYF
CDR3nt: TGTGCCAGCAGCTTTCCCGGGAACTCCTACGAGCAGTACTTC

v_gene: TRBV7-9
abundance: NA
j_gene: TRBJ1-2
d_gene: NA
CDR3aa: CASSWAGTNRNYGYTF
CDR3nt: TGTGCCAGCAGCTGGGCCGGGACTAACCGTAACTATGGCTACACCTTC

v_gene: TRBV27
abundance: NA
j_gene: TRBJ2-7
d_gene: TRBD1
CDR3aa: CASSSGPGTGGHYEQYF
CDR3nt: TGTGCCAGCAGTTCGGGACCTGGTACAGGGGGCCACTACGAGCAGTACTTC

v_gene: TRBV7-2
abundance: NA
j_gene: TRBJ1-2
d_gene: NA
CDR3aa: CASSVDGRGGYTF
CDR3nt: TGTGCCAGCAGCGTCGACGGCAGGGGAGGCTACACCTTC

v_gene: TRBV7-2
abundance: NA
j_gene: TRBJ2-4
d_gene: NA
CDR3aa: CASTRVEAKNIQYF
CDR3nt: TGTGCCAGCACCCGGGTCGAAGCCAAAAACATTCAGTACTTC

v_gene: TRBV27
abundance: NA
j_gene: TRBJ1-6
d_gene: NA
CDR3aa: CASRPVSSYNSPLHF
CDR3nt: TGTGCCAGCCGCCCCGTTAGCTCCTATAATTCACCCCTCCACTTT

v_gene: TRBV2
abundance: NA
j_gene: TRBJ2-7
d_gene: TRBD1
CDR3aa: CASSGGDRGSYEQYF
CDR3nt: TGTGCCAGCAGTGGGGGAGACAGGGGATCCTACGAGCAGTACTTC

v_gene: TRBV6-5
abundance: NA
j_gene: TRBJ1-1
d_gene: NA
CDR3aa: CASPYSEVMNTEAFF
CDR3nt: TGTGCCAGCCCCTACAGTGAAGTCATGAACACTGAAGCTTTCTTT

v_gene: TRBV10-1
abundance: NA
j_gene: TRBJ1-1
d_gene: NA
CDR3aa: CASSASTVNTEAFF
CDR3nt: TGCGCCAGCAGTGCATCTACCGTGAACACTGAAGCTTTCTTT

v_gene: TRBV25-1
abundance: NA
j_gene: TRBJ2-6
d_gene: TRBD1
CDR3aa: CASSGGTGAAGANVLTF
CDR3nt: TGTGCCAGCAGTGGGGGGACAGGGGCTGCGGGGGCCAACGTCCTGACTTTC

v_gene: TRBV5-4
abundance: NA
j_gene: TRBJ2-3
d_gene: TRBD2
CDR3aa: CASSLGLAGGPDTQYF
CDR3nt: TGTGCCAGCAGCTTAGGACTAGCGGGAGGGCCAGATACGCAGTATTTT

v_gene: TRBV7-9
abundance: NA
j_gene: TRBJ2-3
d_gene: NA
CDR3aa: CASSLVDSWQGSDTQYF
CDR3nt: TGTGCCAGCAGCTTAGTTGATTCGTGGCAGGGGTCGGATACGCAGTATTTT